The present T cell receptor (beta chain) was sequenced within a study of blood T cell repertoires in COVID-19. The Seattle patients, enrolled during active infection, were followed longitudinally. Trimming cost V 4 bases and J 3 bases; bases outside gene matches: 5. The CDR3 is 14 residues long. CDR1 is SEHNR, CDR2 FQNEAQ, per germline (reference sequence). In the original processing: Quantification of nucleated cells was approximated via reference gene primer amplification. Using immunoSEQ multiplex PCR, the repertoire was profiled, and TCRdb retains in-frame clones only, with some absent. V, J and clone size are those of that table, while D and trimming were read from the DNA. The data show fewer than 90,000 clones, with around 74% seen just once and 15% held by the top ten.

The sample taken for sequencing was peripheral blood. The receptor was isolated from a man between 60 and 75 years old with COVID-19, enrolled during active disease. This sequence joins TRBV7-9 and TRBJ2-7; the match to TRBD1 covers 8 bases. The CDR3 region has the DNA TGTGCCAGCAGCTCGACAGGGGCAAGCTACGAGCAGTACTTC. It is translated as CASSSTGASYEQYF.